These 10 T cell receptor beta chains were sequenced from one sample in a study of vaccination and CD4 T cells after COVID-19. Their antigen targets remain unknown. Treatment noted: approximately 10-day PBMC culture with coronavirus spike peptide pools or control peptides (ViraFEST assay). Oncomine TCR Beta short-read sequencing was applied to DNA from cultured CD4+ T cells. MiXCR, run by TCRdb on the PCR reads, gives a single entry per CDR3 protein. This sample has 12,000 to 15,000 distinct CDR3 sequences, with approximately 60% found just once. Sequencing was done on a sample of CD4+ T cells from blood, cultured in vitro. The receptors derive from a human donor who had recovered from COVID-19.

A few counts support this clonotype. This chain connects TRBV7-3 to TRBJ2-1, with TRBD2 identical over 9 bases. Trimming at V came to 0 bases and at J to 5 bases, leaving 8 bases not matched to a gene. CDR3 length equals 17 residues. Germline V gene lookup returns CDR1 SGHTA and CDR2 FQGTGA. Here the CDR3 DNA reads TGTGCCAGCAGCTTAACGGCGGCGGGAGGGTCGGACAATGAGCAGTTCTTC. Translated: CASSLTAAGGSDNEQFF.

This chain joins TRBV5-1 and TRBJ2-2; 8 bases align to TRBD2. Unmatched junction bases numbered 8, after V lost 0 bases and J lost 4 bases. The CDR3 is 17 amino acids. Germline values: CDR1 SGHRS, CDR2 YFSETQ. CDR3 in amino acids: CASSLEIPAGVTGELFF. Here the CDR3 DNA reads TGCGCCAGCAGCTTGGAGATTCCAGCGGGGGTCACCGGGGAGCTGTTTTTT.

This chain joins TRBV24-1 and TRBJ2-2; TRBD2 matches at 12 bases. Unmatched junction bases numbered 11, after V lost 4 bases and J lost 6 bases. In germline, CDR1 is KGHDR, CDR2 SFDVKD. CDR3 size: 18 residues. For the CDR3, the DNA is TGTGCCACCAGTGACCCGTCCGGACTAGCGGGATCCTCCGGGGAGCTGTTTTTT. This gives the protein CATSDPSGLAGSSGELFF.

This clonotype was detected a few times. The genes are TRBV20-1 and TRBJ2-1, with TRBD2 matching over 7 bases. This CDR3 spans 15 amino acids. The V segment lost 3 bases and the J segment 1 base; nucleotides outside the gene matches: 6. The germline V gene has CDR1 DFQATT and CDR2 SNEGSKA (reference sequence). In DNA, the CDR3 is TGCAGTGCTAGGGTCGCGGGAGTTTCCTACAATGAGCAGTTCTTC. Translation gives CSARVAGVSYNEQFF.

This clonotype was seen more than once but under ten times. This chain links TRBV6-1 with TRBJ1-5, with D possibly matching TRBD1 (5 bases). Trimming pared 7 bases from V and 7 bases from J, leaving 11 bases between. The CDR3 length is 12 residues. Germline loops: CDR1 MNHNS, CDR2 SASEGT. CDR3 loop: CASTVGDQPQHF. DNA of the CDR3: TGTGCCAGCACCGTTGGGGACCAGCCCCAGCATTTT.

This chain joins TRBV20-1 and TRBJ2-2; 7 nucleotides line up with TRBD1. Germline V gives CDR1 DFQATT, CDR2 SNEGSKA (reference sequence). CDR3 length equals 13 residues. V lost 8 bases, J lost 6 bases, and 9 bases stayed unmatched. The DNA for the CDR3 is TGCAGTCCCCGTTCGACAGGGTCCGGGGAGCTGTTTTTT. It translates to CSPRSTGSGELFF.

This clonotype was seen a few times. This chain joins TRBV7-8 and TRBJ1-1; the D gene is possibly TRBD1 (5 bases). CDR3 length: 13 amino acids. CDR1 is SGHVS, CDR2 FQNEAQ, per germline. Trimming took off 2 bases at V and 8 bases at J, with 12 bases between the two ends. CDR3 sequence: CASSLRDGIEAFF. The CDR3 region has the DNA TGTGCCAGCAGCTTAAGGGACGGGATAGAAGCTTTCTTT.

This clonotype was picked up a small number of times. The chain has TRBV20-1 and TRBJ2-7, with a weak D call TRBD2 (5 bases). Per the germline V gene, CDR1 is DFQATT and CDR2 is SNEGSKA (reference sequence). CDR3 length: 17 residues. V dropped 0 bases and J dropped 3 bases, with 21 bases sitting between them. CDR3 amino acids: CSAREGSRGPQNYEQYF. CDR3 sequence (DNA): TGCAGTGCTAGAGAGGGGAGCCGGGGTCCACAAAACTACGAGCAGTACTTC.

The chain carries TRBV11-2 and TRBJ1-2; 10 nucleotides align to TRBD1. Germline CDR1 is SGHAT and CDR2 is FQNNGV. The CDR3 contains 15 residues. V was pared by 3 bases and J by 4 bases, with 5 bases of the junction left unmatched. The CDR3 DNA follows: TGTGCCAGCAGCTTGACAGGGGGCTTCGGCTATGGCTACACCTTC. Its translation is CASSLTGGFGYGYTF.

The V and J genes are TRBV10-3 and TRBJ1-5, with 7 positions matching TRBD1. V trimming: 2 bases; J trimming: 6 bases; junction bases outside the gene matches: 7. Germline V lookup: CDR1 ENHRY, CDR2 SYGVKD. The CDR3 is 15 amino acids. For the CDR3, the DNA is TGTGCCATCAGTGAGCAGGGGGTAGGGGGTCAGCCCCAGCATTTT. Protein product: CAISEQGVGGQPQHF.